These T cell receptor beta chains were read from a single sample in a study of CD8 T cells in ankylosing spondylitis. Using its own MiXCR run on the 5' RACE reads, TCRdb lists one record per CDR3 protein. The sample has 200,000 to 300,000 distinct CDR3 sequences, roughly 32% seen once; the top ten hold 3.5% to 4.5%. Material: blood, either unsorted or a sorted T cell fraction (not recorded which). These receptor sequences come from a male donor with ankylosing spondylitis or in good health (not recorded which). The CDR3 runs from the conserved cysteine through the conserved F or W. Each record gives: CDR3 DNA, CDR3 protein, J gene, V gene, D gene, clone size. D genes are given only for firm matches. Size tells how often a clone was seen (once, few, many) or the class of an expanded clone, and some rows leave it out.

TGTGCCAGCCACCGGGGGGGCCGAACAGATACGCAGTATTTT,CASHRGGRTDTQYF,TRBJ2-3,TRBV6-1,TRBD2,few
TGCGCCAGCAGCCCCGCGGGGGGGGTGACTGAAGCTTTCTTT,CASSPAGGVTEAFF,TRBJ1-1,TRBV5-1,-,-
TGTGCCAGCAGTTTGTGGGGACAGGGGAACCCCTACGAGCAGTACTTC,CASSLWGQGNPYEQYF,TRBJ2-7,TRBV27,TRBD1,-
TGTGCCAGCAAGCTAAGAAACAGGGACAACGAGCAGTACTTC,CASKLRNRDNEQYF,TRBJ2-7,TRBV11-1,-,-
TGCAGTGCTAGACCCCAACCTCGGGACAGGGGAGCATGGGGTAATCAGCCCCAGCATTTT,CSARPQPRDRGAWGNQPQHF,TRBJ1-5,TRBV20-1,TRBD1,few
TGTGCCAGCAGCTTACAGGGAGACTACGAGCAGTACTTC,CASSLQGDYEQYF,TRBJ2-7,TRBV7-3,-,-
TGTGCCATCAGTGAGTCCTTGTGGGGTGGCTATGGCTACACCTTC,CAISESLWGGYGYTF,TRBJ1-2,TRBV10-3,-,few
TGTGCCAGCAGCTTTGGGTTGGGTGAGCAGTTCTTC,CASSFGLGEQFF,TRBJ2-1,TRBV11-3,-,-
TGTGCCAGCAGCAAAGATCTAGCGGGGGGTTCGGATACGCAGTATTTT,CASSKDLAGGSDTQYF,TRBJ2-3,TRBV21-1,-,-
TGCGCCAGCAGCCCGCCAGACAGTCCCTCGGGCACAGATACGCAGTATTTT,CASSPPDSPSGTDTQYF,TRBJ2-3,TRBV5-1,-,once
TGTGCCAGCAGTTCCACATGGGCCGGGACTAGCGGGGGGGCCATCCCAGATACGCAGTATTTT,CASSSTWAGTSGGAIPDTQYF,TRBJ2-3,TRBV27,TRBD2,few
TGTGCCAGCAGCCACAGCGGCCAGGGCAATGAGCAGTTCTTC,CASSHSGQGNEQFF,TRBJ2-1,TRBV3-1,-,-
TGCAGTGCACCGCCTGGCGCAGGGTCGTGGGAGACCCAGTACTTC,CSAPPGAGSWETQYF,TRBJ2-5,TRBV20-1,-,once
TGCGCCAGCAGCCCAGGGGGGCAAGACTACGAGCAGTACTTC,CASSPGGQDYEQYF,TRBJ2-7,TRBV5-1,-,-
TGCAGTGCTAGTTATCAGGGGGCCTACAATGAGCAGTTCTTC,CSASYQGAYNEQFF,TRBJ2-1,TRBV20-1,TRBD1,-
TGTGCCAGCAGCTTCTCGGGGCCCCCGGGCTACAATGAGCAGTTCTTC,CASSFSGPPGYNEQFF,TRBJ2-1,TRBV11-2,-,-
TGTGCCAGCTCCTCAAGCGGGGACGGCACAGATACGCAGTATTTT,CASSSSGDGTDTQYF,TRBJ2-3,TRBV3-1,TRBD2,-
TGTGCCACCAGGGGGGGCCACCGGTATAACTATGGCTACACCTTC,CATRGGHRYNYGYTF,TRBJ1-2,TRBV12-3/TRBV12-4,TRBD1,few
TGCAGTGCTATTCTTACCGGGACTAGCGGGGATGATGAGCAGTTCTTC,CSAILTGTSGDDEQFF,TRBJ2-1,TRBV20-1,TRBD2,-
TGTGCCTGGAGTCCAGGGGTGGAGACCCAGTACTTC,CAWSPGVETQYF,TRBJ2-5,TRBV30,-,-
TGTGCCAGCAGCACCCTACTAGGGATCCTAGCCAAAAACATTCAGTACTTC,CASSTLLGILAKNIQYF,TRBJ2-4,TRBV11-2,-,-
TGTGCCAGCAGTTTAACCTACTTAGGGGGGGACGAGCAGTTCTTC,CASSLTYLGGDEQFF,TRBJ2-1,TRBV12-3/TRBV12-4,-,-
TGTGCCAGCAGCGCCGCATCCGGGACAGGGGACGGCTACACCTTC,CASSAASGTGDGYTF,TRBJ1-2,TRBV11-2,TRBD1,-
TGTGCCAGCAGTTCCCTGGGACAGACGAACACTGAAGCTTTCTTT,CASSSLGQTNTEAFF,TRBJ1-1,TRBV12-3/TRBV12-4,TRBD1,-
TGTGCCAGCCTTTCGCCTGGGCGAGAGACCCAGTACTTC,CASLSPGRETQYF,TRBJ2-5,TRBV27,-,-
TGCGCCAGCAGCTTGGAGCCCACAGGGAGTAGCTCCTACGAGCAGTACTTC,CASSLEPTGSSSYEQYF,TRBJ2-7,TRBV5-1,-,few
TGTGCCAGCAGTGGGGGACTAGCGACCGCCGGGGAGCTGTTTTTT,CASSGGLATAGELFF,TRBJ2-2,TRBV12-3/TRBV12-4,TRBD2,few
TGTGCCAGCAGTGGGGGGGGCTACACCTTC,CASSGGGYTF,TRBJ1-2,TRBV25-1,-,once
TGCGCCAGCAGTGAGTCGCGAAACCTTGAGGGGCGAGGAGAGACCCAGTACTTC,CASSESRNLEGRGETQYF,TRBJ2-5,TRBV10-1,-,-
TGTGCCACCAGCAGCCACAGAAAACCACCCCTCCACTTT,CATSSHRKPPLHF,TRBJ1-6,TRBV15,-,-
TGCGCCAGCAGCCAAGATCTAATAGCGCCTTGGGAGACCCAGTACTTC,CASSQDLIAPWETQYF,TRBJ2-5,TRBV4-1,-,-
TGTGCCAGCAGCTTAGTGGTAGCGGGTGTCCACGAGCAGTACTTC,CASSLVVAGVHEQYF,TRBJ2-7,TRBV7-9,TRBD2,-
TGTGCCAGCAGCCCATCCACCTGGGAGACCCAGTACTTC,CASSPSTWETQYF,TRBJ2-5,TRBV7-6,-,-
TGTGCCAGCAGTTCCCCCGGGAGCACTGAAGCTTTCTTT,CASSSPGSTEAFF,TRBJ1-1,TRBV6-5,-,once
TGTGCCAGCTTCGCAGGGGCGAGGGGAGGCACTGAAGCTTTCTTT,CASFAGARGGTEAFF,TRBJ1-1,TRBV5-4,-,once
TGTGCCAGCAGCGTAGGGGTTGGAAATCAGCCCCAGCATTTT,CASSVGVGNQPQHF,TRBJ1-5,TRBV9,-,once
TGTGCCAGCAGTGACCCCAGGGCTGTCACCGGGGAGCTGTTTTTT,CASSDPRAVTGELFF,TRBJ2-2,TRBV2,-,once
TGTGCCAGCAGCTTAGACCCCAGGGGAGGAGCCTATAATTCACCCCTCCACTTT,CASSLDPRGGAYNSPLHF,TRBJ1-6,TRBV7-6,-,-
TGTGCCAGCAGCGTTAGCGGAGACACGTCCGGGGAGCTGTTTTTT,CASSVSGDTSGELFF,TRBJ2-2,TRBV9,-,-
TGTGCCAGCAGATCCGGACAGGCTTCGAACACCATATATTTT,CASRSGQASNTIYF,TRBJ1-3,TRBV12-3/TRBV12-4,TRBD1,few
TGTGCCTGGAGTCTCACAGGGTGGGGTGAGCAGTTCTTC,CAWSLTGWGEQFF,TRBJ2-1,TRBV30,-,-